This TCR beta chain was identified during a study of a mutant IDH1 vaccine in newly diagnosed glioma (dated by TCRdb to about 2021). Background for the entire study: Patients were given eight vaccinations, in weeks 1, 3, 5, 7, 11, 15, 19 and 23, which matched visits V03 through V10. Vaccination was initiated 4-6 weeks after radiotherapy alone, or concurrently with temozolomide cycles in the chemotherapy-containing groups. Of the 25 to 40 treated patients, roughly 60% were male and approximately 40% were female, and the mean age was approximately 40 years. Prior to enrollment, patients had been given standard therapy consisting of radiotherapy alone, temozolomide alone, or radiochemotherapy with temozolomide, with the combination given to most patients. Peripheral blood samples were drawn at six visits, namely V03 (baseline), V05, V07, V10, V12 and V13. For exploratory analyses, under 30 treated patients had longitudinal TCRB deep sequencing done wherever samples were available.

Note on this clone: There is no known antigen for this receptor. Base qualities are not at hand, and no much larger clone is one base apart.

V and J are truncated by 3 bases and 5 bases respectively, leaving an intervening sequence of 10 bases. Taken from cysteine to phenylalanine, the CDR3 has 12 residues. CDR3 DNA is the only sequence kept; it has 36 bases, read in frame from the first base. The germline V gene provides CDR1 SQVTM and CDR2 ANQGSEA. The time point label on this specimen signifies: week 23, last vaccination. Every vaccine dose consisted of 300 ug of a 20-mer mutant IDH1 peptide in Montanide, administered subcutaneously together with topical imiquimod. Donors had newly diagnosed WHO grade 3 or 4 IDH1-mutant astrocytomas with loss of nuclear ATRX. The samples were drawn from NOA16, a multicentre, single-arm, open-label phase I trial in Germany that tested a mutant IDH1 peptide vaccine in humans for the first time. The DNeasy Blood and Tissue Kit was used to extract genomic DNA from EDTA blood for TCRB sequencing. The library was produced with the immunoSEQ multiplex PCR assay. Rearranged TCR beta chain sequences were amplified using the hsTCRB Kit according to the manufacturer's protocol. An Illumina MiSeq was used to sequence the TCRB libraries. The published analysis was carried out like this. The proprietary platform of the kit vendor was used for demultiplexing, trimming and gene mapping. Sourced from immuneACCESS, this table was stored by TCRdb with only in-frame sequences that have V and J called. A share of the clones is absent; for the studies checked, an unresolved V gene accounts for under half, and the remainder has no known explanation. D and trimming come from the DNA, and the V and J calls and clone size come from that table. The sample profile shows under 70,000 clones; approximately 80% of them were found once. The ten largest clones take up about 14% of the sample.

Findings and caveats that apply to the study as a whole: According to the authors, sample limitations meant that analyses of patient blood samples could not be reproduced. Immune responses induced by the vaccine were seen in about 93% of patients across multiple MHC alleles. Availability determined which PBMC samples were chosen for TCRB deep sequencing. No apparent relationship was observed between pseudoprogression and alterations in the top peripheral T cell clonotypes detected by TCRB sequencing.

This TCR was sampled from a man aged 18 to 35 with glioma. The material was PBMCs, obtained from a glioma patient whose treatment included an IDH1 peptide vaccine. This sequence uses TRBV29-1 and TRBJ2-5, with a weak D call of TRBD2 (5 bases match). The CDR3 region has the sequence CSVDPGTETQYF. Read as DNA, the sequence is TGCAGCGTTGATCCGGGAACCGAGACCCAGTACTTC.